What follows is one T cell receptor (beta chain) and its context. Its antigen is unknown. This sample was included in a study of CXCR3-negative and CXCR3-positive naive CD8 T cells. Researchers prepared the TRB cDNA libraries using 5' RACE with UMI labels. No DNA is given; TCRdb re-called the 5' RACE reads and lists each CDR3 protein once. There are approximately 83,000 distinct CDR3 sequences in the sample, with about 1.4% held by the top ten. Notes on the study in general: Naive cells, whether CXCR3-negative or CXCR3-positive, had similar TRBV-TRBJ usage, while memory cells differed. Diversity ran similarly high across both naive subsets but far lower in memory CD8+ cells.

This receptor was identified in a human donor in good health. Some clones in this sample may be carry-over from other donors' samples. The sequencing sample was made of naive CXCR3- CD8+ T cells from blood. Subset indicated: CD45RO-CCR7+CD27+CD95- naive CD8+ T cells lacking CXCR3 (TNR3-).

CDR3 loop: CASRPWRTTSQPSVGYTF. The J gene is TRBJ1-2, the V gene TRBV6-2 or TRBV6-3. CDR1 MNHEY and CDR2 SVGEGT come from the germline V gene. This CDR3 is built from 18 residues.